This T cell receptor (beta chain) was documented in a study of shared clonotypes between healthy human individuals. Measured with immunoSEQ multiplex PCR; TCRdb has only the in-frame clones, and not every one. The sample includes approximately 2.4 million clones, approximately 94% of them seen just once. Sequenced sample: naive CD4+ T cells sorted from blood. The subset is: CD45RA+ positively selected. The TCR comes from a man aged 18 to 29 in good health.

CDR3 coding DNA: TGTGCCAGCAGTGAAAGGGGGGGGGCAACTAATGAAAAACTGTTTTTT. Protein: CASSERGGATNEKLFF. The rearrangement uses TRBV6-1 and TRBJ1-4; a possible D gene is TRBD1 (6 bases). CDR3 size: 16 residues. CDR1 and CDR2 from the germline V gene are MNHNS and SASEGT. The V end was cut by 2 bases, the J end by 0 bases, with 10 bases between.